The present TCR beta chain was sequenced within a study of spatial heterogeneity in lung cancer. Time point specified: sample taken at primary tumor resection. The study sequenced unsorted whole RNA from tumor, nontumor lung or frozen PBMC. Each TCR cDNA molecule carried a unique molecular identifier. TCRdb analysed the 5' RACE reads with MiXCR anew, one entry per CDR3 protein. This sample has tens of thousands of distinct CDR3 sequences, with roughly 10% found just once. This CDR3 spans 13 amino acids. Trimming removed 8 bases at V and 6 bases at J, with 16 bases between. This clonotype turned up a few times.

The TCR sequence derives from a female donor with early-stage non-small cell lung cancer. The rearrangement uses TRBV12-3 or TRBV12-4 and TRBJ1-1; D is perhaps TRBD1 (5 bases). This material consisted of PBMCs, taken at surgery. The CDR3 sequence: CASQSGTRAEAFF. CDR3 nucleotide sequence: TGTGCCAGCCAGAGCGGGACGCGGGCTGAAGCTTTCTTT.